Sequencing of this T cell receptor (beta chain) was carried out in a study of CD8 T cells in ankylosing spondylitis. Study-level points and caveats: About 8 highly homologous variants made up a TCR beta motif that seemed to typify ankylosing spondylitis blood.

Trimming shortened V by 0 bases and J by 2 bases, and 10 bases separated the two germline ends. The CDR3 contains 15 residues. Germline-derived CDR1 and CDR2 are SGDLS and YYNGEE. This clonotype has only one observation. The antigen is undetermined. It was by quantitative 5'-RACE with molecular barcodes that TCR beta libraries were made. A single record per CDR3 protein comes from TCRdb applying MiXCR to the 5' RACE reads. The table lists about 540,000 distinct CDR3 sequences, about an eighth of them singletons. Material: blood, either unsorted or a sorted T cell fraction (not recorded which). The chain uses TRBV9 and TRBJ2-3, with a possible D match to TRBD1 (5 bases). The sequence was obtained from a male donor with ankylosing spondylitis. Here the CDR3 DNA reads TGTGCCAGCAGCGTAGAGGGGTACTACACAGATACGCAGTATTTT. Translating gives CASSVEGYYTDTQYF.